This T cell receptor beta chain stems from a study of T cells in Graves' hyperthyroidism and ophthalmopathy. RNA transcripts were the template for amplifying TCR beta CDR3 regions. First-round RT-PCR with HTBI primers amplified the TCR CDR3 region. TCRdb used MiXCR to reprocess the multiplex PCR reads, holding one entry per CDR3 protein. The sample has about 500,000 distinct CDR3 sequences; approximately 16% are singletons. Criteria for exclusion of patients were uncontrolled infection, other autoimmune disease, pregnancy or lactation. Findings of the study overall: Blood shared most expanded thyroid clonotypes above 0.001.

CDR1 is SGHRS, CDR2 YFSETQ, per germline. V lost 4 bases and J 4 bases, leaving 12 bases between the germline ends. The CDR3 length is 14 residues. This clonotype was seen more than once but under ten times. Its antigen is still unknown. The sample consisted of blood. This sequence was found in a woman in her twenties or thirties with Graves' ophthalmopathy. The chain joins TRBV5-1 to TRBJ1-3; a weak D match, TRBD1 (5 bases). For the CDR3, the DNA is TGCGCCAGCAGCCCGGACAACCAGGGAAACACCATATATTTT. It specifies CASSPDNQGNTIYF.